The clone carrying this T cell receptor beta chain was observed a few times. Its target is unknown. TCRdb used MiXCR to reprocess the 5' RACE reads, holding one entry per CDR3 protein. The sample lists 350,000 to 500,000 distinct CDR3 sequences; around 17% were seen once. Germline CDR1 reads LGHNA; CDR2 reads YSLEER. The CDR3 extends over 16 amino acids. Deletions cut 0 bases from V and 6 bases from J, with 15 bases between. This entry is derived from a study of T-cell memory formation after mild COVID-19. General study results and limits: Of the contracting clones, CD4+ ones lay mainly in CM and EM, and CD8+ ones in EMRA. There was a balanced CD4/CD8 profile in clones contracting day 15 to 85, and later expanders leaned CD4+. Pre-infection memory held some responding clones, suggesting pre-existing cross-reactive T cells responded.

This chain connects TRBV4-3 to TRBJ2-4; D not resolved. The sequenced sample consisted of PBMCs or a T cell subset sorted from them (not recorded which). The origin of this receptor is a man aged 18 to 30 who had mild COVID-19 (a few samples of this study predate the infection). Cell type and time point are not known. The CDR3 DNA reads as TGCGCCAGCAGCCAAGATGCTGCTGGTATTACAAACATTCAGTACTTC. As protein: CASSQDAAGITNIQYF.